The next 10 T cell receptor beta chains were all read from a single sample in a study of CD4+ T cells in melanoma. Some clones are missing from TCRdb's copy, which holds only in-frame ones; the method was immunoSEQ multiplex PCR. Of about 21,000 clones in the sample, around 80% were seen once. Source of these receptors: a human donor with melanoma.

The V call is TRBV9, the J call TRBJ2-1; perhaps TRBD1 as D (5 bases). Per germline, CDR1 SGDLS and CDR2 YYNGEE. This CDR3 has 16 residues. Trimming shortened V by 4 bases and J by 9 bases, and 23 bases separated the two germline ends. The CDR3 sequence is CASSPSGRALLPEQFF. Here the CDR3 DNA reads TGTGCCAGCAGCCCCAGTGGCAGGGCGTTGCTCCCTGAGCAGTTCTTC.

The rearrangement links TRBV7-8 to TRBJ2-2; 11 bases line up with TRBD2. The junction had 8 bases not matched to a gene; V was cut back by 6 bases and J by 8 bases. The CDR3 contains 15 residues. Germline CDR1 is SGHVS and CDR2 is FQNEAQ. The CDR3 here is CASSYLAGGVGELFF. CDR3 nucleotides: TGTGCCAGCAGTTATCTAGCGGGGGGCGTTGGGGAGCTGTTTTTT. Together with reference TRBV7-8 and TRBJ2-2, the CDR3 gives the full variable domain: GAGVSQSPRYKVAKRGQDVALRCDPISGHVSLFWYQQALGQGPEFLTYFQNEAQLDKSGLPSDRFFAERPEGSVSTLKIQRTQQEDSAVYLCASSYLAGGVGELFFGEGSRLTVL.

The CDR3 sequence: CASSFWTGELFF. The DNA for the CDR3 is TGTGCCAGCAGCTTTTGGACCGGGGAGCTGTTTTTT. This sequence joins TRBV13 and TRBJ2-2; D gene uncertain. Deletions cut 3 bases from V and 5 bases from J, with 4 bases between. From germline, CDR1 is PRHDT and CDR2 FYEKMQ (reference sequence). The CDR3 extends over 12 amino acids.

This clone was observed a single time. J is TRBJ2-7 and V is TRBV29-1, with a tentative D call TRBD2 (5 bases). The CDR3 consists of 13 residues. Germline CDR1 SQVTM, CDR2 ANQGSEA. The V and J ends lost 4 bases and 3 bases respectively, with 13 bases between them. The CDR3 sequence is CSVAPGLFYEQYF. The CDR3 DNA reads TGCAGCGTTGCCCCGGGATTGTTCTACGAGCAGTACTTC.

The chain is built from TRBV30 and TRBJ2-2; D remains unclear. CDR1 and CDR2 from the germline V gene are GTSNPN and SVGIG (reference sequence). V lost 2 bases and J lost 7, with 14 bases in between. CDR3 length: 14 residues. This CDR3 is CAWSLGILDGELFF. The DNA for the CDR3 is TGTGCCTGGAGTTTGGGAATCCTGGACGGGGAGCTGTTTTTT.

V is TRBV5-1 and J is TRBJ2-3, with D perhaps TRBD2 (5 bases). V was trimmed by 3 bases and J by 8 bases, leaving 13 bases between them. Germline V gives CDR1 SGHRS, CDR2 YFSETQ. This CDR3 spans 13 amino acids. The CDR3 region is CASSSPGSGTQYF. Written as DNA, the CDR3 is TGCGCCAGCAGCTCTCCGGGGAGCGGTACGCAGTATTTT.

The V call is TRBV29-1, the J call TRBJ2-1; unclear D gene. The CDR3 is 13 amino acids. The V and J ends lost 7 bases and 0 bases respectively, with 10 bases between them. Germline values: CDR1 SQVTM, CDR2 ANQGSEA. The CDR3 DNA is TGCAGCGGGACCGTGAGCTCCTACAATGAGCAGTTCTTC. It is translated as CSGTVSSYNEQFF.

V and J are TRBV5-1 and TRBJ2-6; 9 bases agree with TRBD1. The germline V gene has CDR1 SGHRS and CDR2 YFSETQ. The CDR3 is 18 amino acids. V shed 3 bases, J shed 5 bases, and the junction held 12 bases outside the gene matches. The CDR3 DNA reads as TGCGCCAGCAGCTCGAGGGGACAGGGTAACGGTTGGGCCAACGTCCTGACTTTC. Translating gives CASSSRGQGNGWANVLTF. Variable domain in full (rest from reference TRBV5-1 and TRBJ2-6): KAGVTQTPRYLIKTRGQQVTLSCSPISGHRSVSWYQQTPGQGLQFLFEYFSETQRNKGNFPGRFSGRQFSNSRSEMNVSTLELGDSALYLCASSSRGQGNGWANVLTFGAGSRLTVL.

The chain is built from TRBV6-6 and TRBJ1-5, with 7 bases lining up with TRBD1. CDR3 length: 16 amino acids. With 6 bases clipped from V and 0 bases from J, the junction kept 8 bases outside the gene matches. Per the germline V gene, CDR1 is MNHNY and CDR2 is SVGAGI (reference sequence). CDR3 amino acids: CASSRGAQISNQPQHF. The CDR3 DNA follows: TGTGCCAGCAGCAGGGGGGCCCAAATTAGCAATCAGCCCCAGCATTTT.

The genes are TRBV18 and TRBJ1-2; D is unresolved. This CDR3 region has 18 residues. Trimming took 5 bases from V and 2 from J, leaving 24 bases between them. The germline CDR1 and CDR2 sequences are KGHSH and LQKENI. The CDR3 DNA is TGTGCCAGCTCATCGTTCGGACGGGGAAGCACGACGAACTATGGCTACACCTTC. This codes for CASSSFGRGSTTNYGYTF.